Below, 24 T cell receptor beta chains from the same sample are listed, as sequenced in a study of response to subunit inactivated influenza vaccine. Each CDR3 protein is one row after TCRdb ran MiXCR on the RT-PCR reads. The repertoire consists of approximately 250,000 distinct CDR3 sequences, with roughly an eighth occurring once and the leading ten covering about 7.8%. This sample comprised non-naive T cells sorted from PBMCs, obtained 14 to 15 days before vaccination. These receptors all come from a man between 45 and 60 years old who received an inactivated influenza vaccine.

This clonotype was seen a handful of times. The rearrangement links TRBV29-1 to TRBJ1-5; no definite D call. This CDR3 comprises 14 residues. In germline, CDR1 is SQVTM, CDR2 ANQGSEA. V was cut by 4 bases and J by 2 bases, with 12 bases left in between. CDR3: CSVAETLGNQPQHF. Written as DNA, the CDR3 is TGCAGCGTTGCCGAGACCCTCGGCAATCAGCCCCAGCATTTT.

This clonotype was seen a handful of times. The chain has TRBV6-1 and TRBJ1-2, with D perhaps matching TRBD1 (6 bases). The V end was cut by 3 bases, the J end by 1 base, with 9 bases between. The germline gives CDR1 MNHNS, CDR2 SASEGT. The CDR3 length is 14 residues. CDR3 DNA: TGTGCCAGCAGTGAGACAGGAATTAACTATGGCTACACCTTC. It specifies CASSETGINYGYTF.

The rearrangement links TRBV7-9 to TRBJ2-1; the D gene could be TRBD1 or TRBD2 (6 bases each). The CDR3 has 17 amino acids. Germline-derived CDR1 and CDR2 are SEHNR and FQNEAQ (reference sequence). Trimming left V 5 bases short and J 2 bases short, with 19 bases between. The CDR3 protein is CASSATLARGAYNEQFF. The CDR3, as DNA: TGTGCCAGCAGCGCGACTCTAGCGAGGGGGGCCTACAATGAGCAGTTCTTC.

This clonotype was recorded many times. The chain's CDR3 is CASSLGSGPYEQYF. The CDR3 DNA reads TGTGCCAGCAGCTTAGGGTCTGGGCCCTACGAGCAGTACTTC. The chain couples TRBV7-6 to TRBJ2-7; D is ambiguous. The germline V gene has CDR1 SGHVS and CDR2 FNYEAQ. Deletions cut 1 base from V and 2 bases from J, with 9 bases between. The CDR3 is 14 amino acids.

The chain combines TRBV5-1 with TRBJ2-1; TRBD2 aligns across 7 bases. Germline lookup yields CDR1 SGHRS and CDR2 YFSETQ. V was clipped by 0 bases and J by 6 bases; unmatched bases: 3. The CDR3 is 14 residues long. Written as DNA, the CDR3 is TGCGCCAGCAGCTTGGCTAGCGGAACCAATGAGCAGTTCTTC. This gives the protein CASSLASGTNEQFF. Combining the CDR3 with reference TRBV5-1 and TRBJ2-1 gives the whole variable domain KAGVTQTPRYLIKTRGQQVTLSCSPISGHRSVSWYQQTPGQGLQFLFEYFSETQRNKGNFPGRFSGRQFSNSRSEMNVSTLELGDSALYLCASSLASGTNEQFFGPGTRLTVL.

This clonotype was detected ten times or more. The J gene is TRBJ2-1, the V gene TRBV20-1, with TRBD2 matching over 11 bases. CDR3 length equals 16 residues. Trimming cost V 3 bases and J 1 base; bases outside gene matches: 5. CDR1 DFQATT and CDR2 SNEGSKA come from the germline V gene (reference sequence). In DNA, the CDR3 is TGCAGTGCTAGCGGGACTAGCGGTGGATCCTACAATGAGCAGTTCTTC. Its translation: CSASGTSGGSYNEQFF.

This rearrangement joins TRBV24-1 to TRBJ2-1; tentative D call: TRBD2 (6 bases). CDR3 length equals 15 residues. Trimming cost V 7 bases and J 9 bases, with 21 bases left between them. Germline V gene lookup returns CDR1 KGHDR and CDR2 SFDVKD. CDR3 region: CATSSWGLASVEQFF. The CDR3 nucleotides read TGTGCCACCAGCTCTTGGGGCCTAGCGTCGGTTGAGCAGTTCTTC.

In this sample, this clonotype turned up a few times. This chain connects TRBV5-5 to TRBJ2-1, with no clear D. This CDR3 has 14 residues. V was clipped by 2 bases and J by 7 bases, with 13 bases between them. The V gene's germline CDR1 is SGHKS and CDR2 YYEKEE (reference sequence). The CDR3: CASSLEGNRNEQFF. The DNA for the CDR3 is TGTGCCAGCAGCTTAGAAGGGAATAGGAATGAGCAGTTCTTC.

The sample holds a few counts of this clonotype. The chain recombines TRBV5-1 with TRBJ2-1; a possible D gene is TRBD1 (5 bases). In germline, CDR1 is SGHRS, CDR2 YFSETQ. V gave up 0 bases and J gave up 10 bases, with 14 bases separating them. The CDR3 contains 14 residues. CDR3 amino acids: CASSLVARGNEQFF. The CDR3 coding sequence is TGCGCCAGCAGCTTGGTGGCAAGGGGAAACGAGCAGTTCTTC.

The chain links TRBV20-1 to TRBJ1-1, with a tentative D call TRBD1 (5 bases). The V gene's germline CDR1 is DFQATT and CDR2 SNEGSKA (reference sequence). CDR3 length: 15 residues. V lost 0 bases and J lost 0, with 11 bases in between. The CDR3 sequence is CSARDVGRLNTEAFF. As DNA, the CDR3 is TGCAGTGCTAGAGATGTGGGACGGCTGAACACTGAAGCTTTCTTT.

The chain employs TRBV5-1 and TRBJ2-3, with 7 positions matching TRBD1. Germline CDR1 is SGHRS and CDR2 is YFSETQ. V lost 6 bases, J lost 4 bases, and 8 bases stayed unmatched. CDR3 length: 14 amino acids. For the CDR3, the DNA is TGCGCCAGCATGGCGACAGGGTTTCCAGATACGCAGTATTTT. It yields the protein CASMATGFPDTQYF.

Many counts were recorded for this clonotype. This chain uses TRBV4-2 with TRBJ1-4; TRBD1 matches at 7 bases. Losses at the gene ends were 5 bases for V and 8 bases for J; bases not matched to a gene: 5. The CDR3 is 13 amino acids. Germline lookup yields CDR1 LGHNA and CDR2 YNFKEQ. The CDR3 loop reads CASSRGRREKLFF. In DNA form, the CDR3 reads TGTGCCAGCAGCAGGGGGCGTAGGGAAAAACTGTTTTTT.

The chain links TRBV18 to TRBJ2-3; D is unclear. Trimming took off 3 bases at V and 0 bases at J, with 13 bases between the two ends. Germline CDR1 is KGHSH and CDR2 is LQKENI. The CDR3 has 16 amino acids. The DNA of the CDR3 is TGTGCCAGCTCACCGCCGTCTCCGGGCAGCACAGATACGCAGTATTTT. Protein: CASSPPSPGSTDTQYF. Full variable domain (missing parts from reference TRBV18 and TRBJ2-3): NAGVMQNPRHLVRRRGQEARLRCSPMKGHSHVYWYRQLPEEGLKFMVYLQKENIIDESGMPKERFSAEFPKEGPSILRIQQVVRGDSAAYFCASSPPSPGSTDTQYFGPGTRLTVL.

The V call is TRBV9, the J call TRBJ2-2; D might be TRBD1 (6 bases). V lost 3 bases, J lost 5 bases, and 14 bases lay in between. The V gene's germline CDR1 is SGDLS and CDR2 YYNGEE. CDR3 length equals 15 residues. The DNA for the CDR3 is TGTGCCAGCAGCGCTCACACAGGGCAAACCGGGGAGCTGTTTTTT. It encodes CASSAHTGQTGELFF.

This clonotype was seen a handful of times. V and J are TRBV18 and TRBJ2-5, with 8 bases aligning to TRBD1. Germline V gives CDR1 KGHSH, CDR2 LQKENI. The CDR3 contains 15 residues. V shed 6 bases, J shed 6 bases, and the junction held 12 bases outside the gene matches. In DNA, the CDR3 is TGTGCCAGCTCGTTCCAGGGGACAGGAGGAAAGACCCAGTACTTC. Translation: CASSFQGTGGKTQYF.

Only a few counts were recorded for this clonotype. The V gene is TRBV6-2 or TRBV6-3, the J gene TRBJ2-1; 7 bases line up with TRBD1. V lost 1 base to trimming and J lost 8 bases; unmatched junction nucleotides: 8. The CDR3 runs to 15 residues. Germline CDR1 is MNHEY and CDR2 is SVGEGT. CDR3 DNA sequence: TGTGCCAGCAGTTACTTCGGGACAGCCAGGCATGAGCAGTTCTTC. Translated: CASSYFGTARHEQFF.

The chain employs TRBV5-1 and TRBJ2-6; D is unresolved. The CDR3 sequence is 16 residues long. The V gene lost 0 bases and the J gene lost 4 bases, with 11 bases spanning the gap. CDR1 and CDR2 (germline): SGHRS, YFSETQ. The CDR3 DNA reads TGCGCCAGCAGCTTGGCCCAAGTCCGCGGGGCCAACGTCCTGACTTTC. As protein: CASSLAQVRGANVLTF.

This clonotype was recorded a few times. This chain joins TRBV6-5 and TRBJ1-6; D is ambiguous. The V and J ends lost 5 bases and 9 bases respectively, with 11 bases between them. The length of the CDR3 is 13 residues. The germline V gene encodes CDR1 MNHEY and CDR2 SVGAGI. CDR3: CASSHPRASPLHF. The CDR3 DNA sequence: TGTGCCAGCAGTCACCCGAGAGCTTCACCCCTCCACTTT.

This rearrangement joins TRBV20-1 to TRBJ2-5; D perhaps matches TRBD2 (6 bases). The length of the CDR3 is 13 residues. V was trimmed by 6 bases and J by 4 bases, leaving 15 bases between them. CDR1 DFQATT and CDR2 SNEGSKA come from the germline V gene (reference sequence). The CDR3 here is CSAEGLQGETQYF. The CDR3 coding sequence is TGCAGTGCAGAGGGACTTCAGGGAGAGACCCAGTACTTC.

The sample holds many counts of this clonotype. The V call is TRBV20-1, the J call TRBJ2-7; D call uncertain. The CDR3 runs 13 residues. V was clipped by 4 bases and J by 3 bases, with 13 bases between them. Germline CDR1 DFQATT, CDR2 SNEGSKA (reference sequence). DNA for the CDR3: TGCAGTGCTATCCTACCGCCAGTCTACGAGCAGTACTTC. Residues: CSAILPPVYEQYF.

The chain recombines TRBV7-2 with TRBJ2-7, with D maybe TRBD1 (5 bases). The CDR3 sequence is 15 residues long. Trimming shortened V by 1 base and J by 1 base, and 11 bases separated the two germline ends. Germline-derived CDR1 and CDR2 are SGHTA and FQGNSA. CDR3 in DNA: TGTGCCAGCAGCTTAGGCGCAGGGCAATCCTACGAGCAGTACTTC. This gives the protein CASSLGAGQSYEQYF. Using reference TRBV7-2 and TRBJ2-7 for the parts outside the CDR3, the full variable domain is GAGVSQSPSNKVTEKGKDVELRCDPISGHTALYWYRQSLGQGLEFLIYFQGNSAPDKSGLPSDRFSAERTGGSVSTLTIQRTQQEDSAVYLCASSLGAGQSYEQYFGPGTRLTVT.

The CDR3 loop reads CASSVTGAVNQPQHF. CDR3 nucleotides: TGTGCCAGCAGCGTAACGGGGGCCGTGAATCAGCCCCAGCATTTT. V gene TRBV9 combines with J gene TRBJ1-5; D is possibly TRBD1 (6 bases). Germline CDR1 is SGDLS and CDR2 is YYNGEE. Trimming cost V 1 base and J 4 bases, with 12 bases left between them. There are 15 residues in the CDR3.

This clonotype was found a few times. The rearrangement links TRBV9 to TRBJ2-5; 7 nucleotides align to TRBD1. Germline CDR1 and CDR2: SGDLS and YYNGEE. The CDR3 runs to 15 residues. The junction had 8 bases not matched to a gene; V was cut back by 3 bases and J by 3 bases. In nucleotides, the CDR3 is TGTGCCAGCAGCGCGGGGACAGTCTACGAAGAGACCCAGTACTTC. Translation gives CASSAGTVYEETQYF.

V is TRBV7-9 and J is TRBJ2-7; 8 nucleotides line up with TRBD2. This CDR3 spans 15 amino acids. The V segment lost 1 base and the J segment 6 bases; nucleotides outside the gene matches: 8. Per the germline V gene, CDR1 is SEHNR and CDR2 is FQNEAQ (reference sequence). The CDR3 DNA is TGTGCCAGCAGCTTAGATCTCGCGGGAGGCAGCGAGCAGTACTTC. Protein product: CASSLDLAGGSEQYF.